This T cell receptor beta chain was profiled in a study of PD-L1 blockade in urothelial cancer. Study-wide background: Blood analysis occurred 3 weeks (second dose) and 6 weeks after treatment start.

Libraries were prepared by immunoSEQ multiplex PCR; TCRdb keeps only in-frame clonotypes and omits some of them. The sample holds 100,000 to 150,000 clones, approximately 85% seen once. Time point meaning: peripheral blood 6 weeks after treatment start. All patients handed over anywhere from 1 to 8 samples, pretreatment and on-treatment. Trimming shortened V by 3 bases and J by 0 bases, and 16 bases separated the two germline ends. The CDR3 extends over 17 amino acids. Germline V CDR1 and CDR2: SGDLS, YYNGEE. The gene calls are TRBV9 and TRBJ1-3; possibly TRBD1 for D (6 bases). This TCR was recovered from a man aged 50-60 years with urothelial cancer. This material consisted of PBMCs, taken around atezolizumab (anti-PD-L1) treatment. The chain's CDR3 is CASSGRQDGPSGNTIYF. In nucleotides, the CDR3 is TGTGCCAGCAGCGGGCGACAGGACGGCCCCTCTGGAAACACCATATATTTT.